The rows below give T cell receptor beta chains drawn from one sample of a study of response to subunit inactivated influenza vaccine. TCRdb re-derived calls from the RT-PCR reads in MiXCR, one entry per CDR3 protein. This sample has more than 500,000 distinct CDR3 sequences, with approximately 11% found just once. These data were also reused for a study on T cells expressing NK-cell markers.

Sample: PBMCs from blood, taken on the day of vaccination. The receptors originated from a middle-aged man who received an inactivated influenza vaccine. Both conserved end residues are part of each CDR3. Fields, in order: clone size, V gene, J gene, D gene, CDR3 protein, CDR3 DNA. D genes are given only for firm matches. Clone size is given for some rows only: seen once, a few or many times, or a class if the clone is expanded.

>few|TRBV10-3|TRBJ2-1|NA
CAISVAREQFF
TGTGCCATCAGTGTAGCGAGGGAGCAGTTCTTC
>many|TRBV11-2|TRBJ2-1|NA
CASSLGGNSYNEQFF
TGTGCCAGCAGCTTAGGGGGGAACTCCTACAATGAGCAGTTCTTC
>NA|TRBV6-1|TRBJ1-4|TRBD1
CASSPYRGINEKLFF
TGTGCCAGCAGCCCCTACAGGGGAATTAATGAAAAACTGTTTTTT
>NA|TRBV7-2|TRBJ2-1|NA
CASSFKGYNEQFF
TGTGCCAGCAGCTTCAAGGGCTACAATGAGCAGTTCTTC
>few|TRBV9|TRBJ2-5|TRBD2
CASSVGSGRGETQYF
TGTGCCAGCAGCGTAGGTAGCGGGAGAGGAGAGACCCAGTACTTC
>few|TRBV20-1|TRBJ2-1|TRBD2
CSANSGRGLNEQFF
TGCAGTGCTAATAGCGGGAGGGGGTTGAATGAGCAGTTCTTC
>few|TRBV25-1|TRBJ2-5|NA
CASSEWGRQETQYF
TGTGCCAGCAGTGAATGGGGGCGGCAAGAGACCCAGTACTTC
>few|TRBV6-5|TRBJ2-3|NA
CASSYWPRRTSTDTQYF
TGTGCCAGCAGTTACTGGCCGAGGAGGACTTCCACAGATACGCAGTATTTT
>NA|TRBV7-6|TRBJ2-7|NA
CASSPGWSSYEQYF
TGTGCCAGCAGCCCAGGGTGGAGCTCCTACGAGCAGTACTTC
>many|TRBV6-1|TRBJ2-2|TRBD1
CASREFDRVNTGELFF
TGTGCCAGCAGGGAATTCGACAGGGTGAACACCGGGGAGCTGTTTTTT
>few|TRBV29-1|TRBJ2-1|NA
CSVEGVPTYNEQFF
TGCAGCGTTGAAGGGGTCCCCACTTACAATGAGCAGTTCTTC
>many|TRBV6-1|TRBJ1-1|TRBD1
CASSVGQGAGTEAFF
TGTGCCAGCAGTGTGGGACAGGGGGCTGGGACTGAAGCTTTCTTT
>few|TRBV10-3|TRBJ2-3|NA
CASSTITDTQYF
TGTGCCAGCAGTACGATCACAGATACGCAGTATTTT
>NA|TRBV5-1|TRBJ1-2|NA
CASSLNPGSFGYTF
TGCGCCAGCAGCTTGAACCCCGGCTCGTTCGGCTACACCTTC
>NA|TRBV9|TRBJ2-2|TRBD1
CASSPRYGTANTGELFF
TGTGCCAGCAGCCCGAGGTATGGGACAGCGAACACCGGGGAGCTGTTTTTT
>few|TRBV10-3|TRBJ2-3|NA
CAISAALAERGSTDTQYF
TGTGCCATCAGTGCGGCTTTAGCGGAGCGAGGAAGCACAGATACGCAGTATTTT
>many|TRBV5-6|TRBJ2-5|NA
CASSLIQYQETQYF
TGTGCCAGCAGCTTGATTCAGTACCAAGAGACCCAGTACTTC
>NA|TRBV5-8|TRBJ1-3|NA
CASSLTPGNTIYF
TGTGCCAGCAGCTTGACTCCTGGAAACACCATATATTTT
>few|TRBV7-9|TRBJ2-1|NA
CASSFARSGLGEQFF
TGTGCCAGCAGCTTCGCTCGCTCGGGACTCGGTGAGCAGTTCTTC
>NA|TRBV20-1|TRBJ2-3|TRBD1
CSARATGGTDTQYF
TGCAGTGCTAGAGCGACAGGGGGCACAGATACGCAGTATTTT
>NA|TRBV7-6|TRBJ2-5|TRBD2
CASSLGTSGMETQYF
TGTGCCAGCAGCTTAGGGACTAGCGGGATGGAGACCCAGTACTTC
>few|TRBV9|TRBJ2-1|TRBD2
CASSVVGGTSGDNEQFF
TGTGCCAGCAGCGTAGTGGGCGGGACTAGCGGAGACAATGAGCAGTTCTTC
>few|TRBV12-3/TRBV12-4|TRBJ2-5|TRBD2
CARAEGSSGRSYQETQYF
TGTGCCAGAGCTGAGGGTTCTAGCGGGAGGTCCTACCAAGAGACCCAGTACTTC
>NA|TRBV4-2|TRBJ2-3|TRBD1
CASSQVPGGGADTQYF
TGTGCCAGCAGCCAAGTTCCAGGGGGCGGCGCAGATACGCAGTATTTT
>few|TRBV12-3/TRBV12-4|TRBJ2-1|TRBD1
CASSSTTGGVQQFF
TGTGCCAGCAGTTCGACGACAGGGGGCGTGCAGCAGTTCTTC
>NA|TRBV20-1|TRBJ1-2|NA
CSARFPLGRVYGYTF
TGCAGTGCTAGATTTCCCCTTGGCAGGGTCTATGGCTACACCTTC
>NA|TRBV4-1|TRBJ1-6|TRBD1
CASSQDRGRGWSPLHF
TGCGCCAGCAGCCAAGATCGGGGCAGGGGGTGGTCACCCCTCCACTTT
>few|TRBV2|TRBJ2-3|NA
CAIEEDTQYF
TGTGCCATCGAGGAAGATACGCAGTATTTT
>NA|TRBV3-1|TRBJ2-6|TRBD2
CASSRSSGSGANVLTF
TGTGCCAGCAGCCGTTCTAGCGGCTCTGGGGCCAACGTCCTGACTTTC
>few|TRBV20-1|TRBJ2-6|TRBD1
CSARDPRTGGGDGANVLTF
TGCAGTGCTAGAGATCCCAGGACAGGGGGCGGAGATGGGGCCAACGTCCTGACTTTC
>few|TRBV7-2|TRBJ2-7|NA
CASSSEFGLNYEQYF
TGTGCCAGCAGCTCGGAGTTTGGACTCAACTACGAGCAGTACTTC
>many|TRBV5-1|TRBJ2-7|NA
CASSSMTSSSYEQYF
TGCGCCAGCAGCTCGATGACTAGTAGCTCCTACGAGCAGTACTTC
>NA|TRBV30|TRBJ2-1|NA
CASPAVSSYNEQFF
TGTGCCAGCCCGGCAGTTAGCTCCTACAATGAGCAGTTCTTC
>few|TRBV6-1|TRBJ2-7|NA
CASSDVGRQIYEQYF
TGTGCCAGCAGTGATGTGGGCCGCCAAATCTACGAGCAGTACTTC
>few|TRBV7-9|TRBJ2-7|TRBD1
CASSLVRGPYYEQYF
TGTGCCAGCAGCTTAGTCAGGGGGCCCTACTACGAGCAGTACTTC
>many|TRBV4-3|TRBJ2-3|NA
CASSHTRDTQYF
TGCGCCAGCAGCCATACGAGGGATACGCAGTATTTT
>NA|TRBV3-1|TRBJ2-7|NA
CASSQGFTLVNYEQYF
TGTGCCAGCAGCCAAGGCTTCACGCTAGTAAACTACGAGCAGTACTTC
>few|TRBV5-1|TRBJ2-5|TRBD1
CASSLEQGVFDQETQYF
TGCGCCAGCAGCTTGGAGCAGGGGGTGTTTGACCAAGAGACCCAGTACTTC
>few|TRBV6-1|TRBJ1-2|NA
CASGEPGGEDTF
TGTGCCAGCGGAGAGCCTGGGGGCGAGGACACCTTC
>NA|TRBV19|TRBJ2-2|NA
CASSILIRNPGELFF
TGTGCCAGTAGTATCTTAATCAGGAACCCCGGGGAGCTGTTTTTT
>NA|TRBV12-3/TRBV12-4|TRBJ2-7|NA
CASSYATGFGEQYF
TGTGCCAGCAGCTACGCAACAGGGTTCGGCGAGCAGTACTTC